The 3 T cell receptor beta chains listed next were all sequenced from one sample in a study of PD-L1 blockade in urothelial cancer. Noted time point: peripheral blood 6 weeks after treatment start. Repertoires were generated with immunoSEQ multiplex PCR, while TCRdb's copy carries only in-frame clones and drops some. The data show about 45,000 clones, with 82% seen just once and about 12% held by the top ten. Sequenced here: PBMCs, sampled around atezolizumab (anti-PD-L1) treatment. The source of these receptors is a man aged 55 to 70 with urothelial cancer.

This clone was picked up a small number of times. This rearrangement joins TRBV6-5 to TRBJ1-5, with TRBD1 matching 7 bases. Trimming took 5 bases from V and 7 from J; bases not matched to a gene: 8. Per germline, CDR1 MNHEY and CDR2 SVGAGI. The CDR3 has 14 residues. DNA of the CDR3: TGTGCCAGCAGTCCGCAGGGGGTGTTCCAGCCCCAGCATTTT. It is translated as CASSPQGVFQPQHF.

This sequence joins TRBV30 and TRBJ2-2; D not resolved. Trimming removed 4 bases at V and 0 bases at J, with 6 bases between. Germline V gene lookup returns CDR1 GTSNPN and CDR2 SVGIG (reference sequence). This CDR3 region has 13 residues. CDR3 in amino acids: CAWTYTNTGELFF. The DNA for the CDR3 is TGTGCCTGGACTTATACGAACACCGGGGAGCTGTTTTTT. The variable domain in full, with the rest retrieved from reference TRBV30 and TRBJ2-2, is SQTIHQWPATLVQPVGSPLSLECTVEGTSNPNLYWYRQAAGRGLQLLFYSVGIGQISSEVPQNLSASRPQDRQFILSSKKLLLSDSGFYLCAWTYTNTGELFFGEGSRLTVL.

The chain uses TRBV10-3 and TRBJ2-7, with 8 positions matching TRBD1. This CDR3 has 15 amino acids. Germline V gives CDR1 ENHRY, CDR2 SYGVKD. J gave up 3 bases and V 4 bases, and 8 bases lay outside the gene matches. The DNA for the CDR3 is TGTGCCATCAGTGTAAACGGACAGGGAGGCTACGAGCAGTACTTC. This gives the protein CAISVNGQGGYEQYF.